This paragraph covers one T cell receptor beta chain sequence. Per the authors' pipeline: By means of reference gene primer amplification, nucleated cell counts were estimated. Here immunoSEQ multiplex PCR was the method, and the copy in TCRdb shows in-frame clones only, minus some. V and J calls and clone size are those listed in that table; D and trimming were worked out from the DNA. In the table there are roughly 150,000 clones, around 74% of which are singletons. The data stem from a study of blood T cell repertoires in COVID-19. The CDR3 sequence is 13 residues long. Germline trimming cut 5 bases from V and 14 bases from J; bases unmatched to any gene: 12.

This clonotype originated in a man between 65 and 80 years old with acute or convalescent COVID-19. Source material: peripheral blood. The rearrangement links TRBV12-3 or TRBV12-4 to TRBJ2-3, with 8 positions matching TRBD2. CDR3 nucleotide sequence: TGTGCCAGCAGTCCCCGGGAGGGGGGGGGCCGGTATTTT. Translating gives CASSPREGGGRYF.